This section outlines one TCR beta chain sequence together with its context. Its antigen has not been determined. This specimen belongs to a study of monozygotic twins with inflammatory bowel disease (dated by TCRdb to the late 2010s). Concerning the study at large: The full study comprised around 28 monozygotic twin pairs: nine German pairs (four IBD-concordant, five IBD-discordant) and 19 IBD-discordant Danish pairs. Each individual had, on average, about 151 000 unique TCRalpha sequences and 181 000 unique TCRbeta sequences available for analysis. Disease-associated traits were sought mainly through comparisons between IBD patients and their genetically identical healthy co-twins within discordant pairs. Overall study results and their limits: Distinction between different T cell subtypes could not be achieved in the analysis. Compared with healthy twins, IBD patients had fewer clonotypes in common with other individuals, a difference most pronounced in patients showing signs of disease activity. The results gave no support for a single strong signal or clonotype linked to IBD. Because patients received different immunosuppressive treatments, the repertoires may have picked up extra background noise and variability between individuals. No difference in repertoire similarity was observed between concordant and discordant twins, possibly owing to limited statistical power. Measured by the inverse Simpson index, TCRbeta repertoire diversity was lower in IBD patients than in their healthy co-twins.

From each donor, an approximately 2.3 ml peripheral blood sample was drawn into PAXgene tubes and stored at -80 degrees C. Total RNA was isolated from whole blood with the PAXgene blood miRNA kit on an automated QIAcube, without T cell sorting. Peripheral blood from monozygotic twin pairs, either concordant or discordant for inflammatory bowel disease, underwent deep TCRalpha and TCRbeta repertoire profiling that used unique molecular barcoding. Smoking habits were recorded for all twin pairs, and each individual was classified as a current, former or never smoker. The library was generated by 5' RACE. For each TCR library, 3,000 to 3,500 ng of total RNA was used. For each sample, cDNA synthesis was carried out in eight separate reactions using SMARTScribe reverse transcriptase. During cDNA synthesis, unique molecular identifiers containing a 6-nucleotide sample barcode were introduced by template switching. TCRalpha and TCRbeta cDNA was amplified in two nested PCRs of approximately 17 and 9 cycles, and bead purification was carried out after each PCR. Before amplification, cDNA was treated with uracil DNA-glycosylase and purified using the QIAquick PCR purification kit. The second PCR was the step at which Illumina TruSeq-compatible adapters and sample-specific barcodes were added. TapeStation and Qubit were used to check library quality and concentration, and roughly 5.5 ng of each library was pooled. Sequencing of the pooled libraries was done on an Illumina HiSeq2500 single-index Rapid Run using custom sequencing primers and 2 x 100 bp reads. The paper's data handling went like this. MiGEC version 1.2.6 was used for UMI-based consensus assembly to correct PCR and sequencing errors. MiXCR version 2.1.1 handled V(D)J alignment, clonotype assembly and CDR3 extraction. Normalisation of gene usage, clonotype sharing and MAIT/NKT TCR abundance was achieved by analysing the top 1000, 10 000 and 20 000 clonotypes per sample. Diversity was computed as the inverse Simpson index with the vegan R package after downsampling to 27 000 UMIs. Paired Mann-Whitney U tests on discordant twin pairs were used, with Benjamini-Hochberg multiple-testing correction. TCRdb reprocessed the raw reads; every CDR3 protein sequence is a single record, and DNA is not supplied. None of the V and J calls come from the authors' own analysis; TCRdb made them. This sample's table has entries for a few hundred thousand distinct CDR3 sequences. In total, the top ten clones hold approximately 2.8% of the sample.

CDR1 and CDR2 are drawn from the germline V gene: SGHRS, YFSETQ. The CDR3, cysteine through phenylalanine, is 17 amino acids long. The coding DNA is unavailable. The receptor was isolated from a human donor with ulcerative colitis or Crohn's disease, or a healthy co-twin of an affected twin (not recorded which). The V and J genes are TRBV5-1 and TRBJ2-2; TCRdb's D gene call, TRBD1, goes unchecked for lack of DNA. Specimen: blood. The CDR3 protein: CASSRGTDFQNTGELFF. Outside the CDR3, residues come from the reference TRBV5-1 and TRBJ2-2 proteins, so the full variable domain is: KAGVTQTPRYLIKTRGQQVTLSCSPISGHRSVSWYQQTPGQGLQFLFEYFSETQRNKGNFPGRFSGRQFSNSRSEMNVSTLELGDSALYLCASSRGTDFQNTGELFFGEGSRLTVL.